This T cell receptor (beta chain) was recovered during a study of regulatory T cells in long-lasting Graves disease. Overall study context: Freshly diagnosed Graves' patients had used antithyroid drugs for under 3 months. General study points: Newly diagnosed Graves' patients had higher TCR diversity than persistent ones.

Investigators prepared the TCR beta libraries by applying iRepertoire HTBI primers and Arm-PCR of CDR3 regions. TCRdb recomputed calls from the multiplex PCR reads with MiXCR, one row per CDR3 protein. This table has about 560,000 distinct CDR3 sequences, 15% to 20% appearing once. Stated time point: newly diagnosed GD, antithyroid drugs for less than 3 months. PBMC RNA was the source of the TCR library. Ten or more counts support this clonotype. Its antigen remains unknown. This CDR3 is 14 amino acids long. CDR1 is DFQATT and CDR2 is SNEGSKA in the germline V gene (reference sequence). Trimming pared 6 bases from V and 3 bases from J, leaving 18 bases between. The data were also submitted as part of a second study, on T cells in Graves' hyperthyroidism and ophthalmopathy.

This chain uses TRBV20-1 with TRBJ2-7; D is perhaps TRBD1 (6 bases). The starting material was peripheral blood mononuclear cells (PBMCs), obtained at new diagnosis, from a patient treated with antithyroid drugs. The sequence was collected from a man aged 18 to 30 with Graves disease. The CDR3 loop reads CSARPGGQFYEQYF. The CDR3 nucleotides read TGCAGTGCCCGCCCTGGGGGACAATTCTACGAGCAGTACTTC.